This T cell receptor (beta chain) was captured in a study of cytotoxic CD8 clonotypes in ibrutinib-treated CLL. Study as a whole: Sequencing produced an average of roughly 270,000 productive templates and tens of thousands of productive rearrangements per sample.

V lost 5 bases to trimming and J lost 8 bases; unmatched junction nucleotides: 9. The germline V gene encodes CDR1 SGHAT and CDR2 FQNNGV. The CDR3 totals 16 residues. Assay: immunoSEQ multiplex PCR; the TCRdb copy retains only in-frame clones and omits some. The sample records hundreds of thousands of clones, roughly three quarters being singletons. This clone was seen more than once but under ten times. The chain is built from TRBV11-2 and TRBJ2-1; 13 positions match TRBD2. The material was PBMCs, obtained after 12 months of ibrutinib treatment. The receptor comes from a human donor with chronic lymphocytic leukemia. CDR3 sequence reads: CASSPTSGRARDEQFF. The CDR3 bases are TGTGCCAGCAGCCCAACTAGCGGGAGGGCCCGGGATGAGCAGTTCTTC.